This TCR beta chain came from a study of blood T cell repertoires in COVID-19. Study-wide background: Samples representing acute and convalescent COVID-19 were sourced from the United States, Italy and Spain. PBMCs, B-cell-depleted T cells, or T cells were the source of the cDNA or gDNA that made up the material.

CDR3 length: 14 amino acids. The ends were cut back, 3 bases at V and 5 bases at J, with 11 bases in the middle. Per the germline V gene, CDR1 is KGHSH and CDR2 is LQKENI. This clone was recorded a few times. Assay: immunoSEQ multiplex PCR; the TCRdb copy retains only in-frame clones and omits some. This repertoire shows under 200,000 clones, roughly 80% found once; its top ten account for more than 4%. Recruits, aged roughly 18 to 89 years, lived in 24 US areas. Participants' own reports of clinical history determined their cohort assignment. The chain joins TRBV18 to TRBJ1-5; D is possibly TRBD1 (5 bases). Specimen: PBMCs or T cells enriched from blood (not recorded which). The origin of this receptor is a woman aged 55-75 years with acute COVID-19. The CDR3 spells CASSPAQGHQPQHF. For the CDR3, the DNA is TGTGCCAGCTCACCCGCTCAGGGCCATCAGCCCCAGCATTTT.